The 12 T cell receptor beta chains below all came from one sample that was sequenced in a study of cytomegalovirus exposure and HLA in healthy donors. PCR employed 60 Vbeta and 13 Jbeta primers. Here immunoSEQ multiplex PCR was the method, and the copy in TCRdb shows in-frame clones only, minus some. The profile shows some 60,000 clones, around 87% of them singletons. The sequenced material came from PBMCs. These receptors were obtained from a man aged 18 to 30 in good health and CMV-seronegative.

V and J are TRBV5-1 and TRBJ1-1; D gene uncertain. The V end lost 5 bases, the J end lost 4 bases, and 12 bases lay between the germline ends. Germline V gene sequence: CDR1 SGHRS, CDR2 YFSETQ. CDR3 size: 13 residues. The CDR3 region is CASSDRTFTEAFF. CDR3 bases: TGCGCCAGCAGTGATAGGACTTTCACTGAAGCTTTCTTT.

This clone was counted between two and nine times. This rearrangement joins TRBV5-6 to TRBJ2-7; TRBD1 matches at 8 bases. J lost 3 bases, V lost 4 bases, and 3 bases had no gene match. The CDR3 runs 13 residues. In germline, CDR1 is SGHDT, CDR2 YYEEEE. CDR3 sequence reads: CASSSTGGYEQYF. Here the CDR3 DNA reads TGTGCCAGCAGCAGCACAGGGGGCTACGAGCAGTACTTC.

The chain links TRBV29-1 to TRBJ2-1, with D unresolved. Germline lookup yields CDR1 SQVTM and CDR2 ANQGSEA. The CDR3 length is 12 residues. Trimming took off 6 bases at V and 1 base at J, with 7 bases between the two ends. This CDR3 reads CSVRPSYNEQFF. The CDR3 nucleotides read TGCAGCGTGCGGCCATCCTACAATGAGCAGTTCTTC.

In DNA, the CDR3 is TGCGCCAGCACAGGCAGGGTGGAAGCTTTCTTT. It yields the protein CASTGRVEAFF. V is TRBV10-1 and J is TRBJ1-1, with D possibly matching TRBD1 (5 bases). Between the trimmed V and J ends, which lost 7 bases and 8 bases, there was a span of 11 bases. Germline CDR1 is WNHNN and CDR2 is SYGVQD (reference sequence). The CDR3 has 11 residues.

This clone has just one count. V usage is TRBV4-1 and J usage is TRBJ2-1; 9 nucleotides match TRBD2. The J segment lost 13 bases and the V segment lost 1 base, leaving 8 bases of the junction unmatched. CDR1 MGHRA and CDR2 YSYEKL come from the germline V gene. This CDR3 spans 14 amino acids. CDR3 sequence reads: CASSQVRLAGAQFF. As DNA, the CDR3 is TGCGCCAGCAGCCAAGTCAGGTTAGCGGGGGCTCAGTTCTTC.

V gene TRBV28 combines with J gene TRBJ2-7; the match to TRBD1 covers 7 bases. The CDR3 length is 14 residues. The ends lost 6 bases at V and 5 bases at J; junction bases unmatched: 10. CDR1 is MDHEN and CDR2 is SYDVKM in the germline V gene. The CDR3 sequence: CASSPGDRDHEQYF. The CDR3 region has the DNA TGTGCCAGCAGCCCCGGAGACAGGGACCACGAGCAGTACTTC.

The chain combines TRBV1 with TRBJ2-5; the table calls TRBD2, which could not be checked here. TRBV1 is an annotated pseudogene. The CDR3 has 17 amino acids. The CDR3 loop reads CTSSQAPPAGGEETQYF. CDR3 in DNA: TGCACCAGCAGCCAGGCCCCCCCAGCGGGGGGCGAAGAGACCCAGTACTTC.

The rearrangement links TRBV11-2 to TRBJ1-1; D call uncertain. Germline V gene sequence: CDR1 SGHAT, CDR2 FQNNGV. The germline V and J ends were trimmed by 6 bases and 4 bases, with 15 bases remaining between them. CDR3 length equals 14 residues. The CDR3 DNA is TGTGCCAGCAGTGCCACTCGAGGAGGCACTGAAGCTTTCTTT. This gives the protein CASSATRGGTEAFF.

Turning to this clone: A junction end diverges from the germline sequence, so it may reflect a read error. This chain's CDR3 is CASRAGTGNSHEQYF. The CDR3 region has the DNA TGTGCCAGCAGAGCCGGGACAGGGAACTCCCACGAGCAGTACTTC. This chain links TRBV2 with TRBJ2-7, with 9 bases that match TRBD1. From germline, CDR1 is SNHLY and CDR2 FYNNEI. CDR3 size: 15 residues.

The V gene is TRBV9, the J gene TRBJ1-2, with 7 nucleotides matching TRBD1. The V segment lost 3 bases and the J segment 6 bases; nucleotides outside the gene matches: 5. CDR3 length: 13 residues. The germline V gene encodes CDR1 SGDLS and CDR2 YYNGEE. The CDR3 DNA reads TGTGCCAGCAGCGGGGAAACAGGGGATGGCTACACCTTC. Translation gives CASSGETGDGYTF.

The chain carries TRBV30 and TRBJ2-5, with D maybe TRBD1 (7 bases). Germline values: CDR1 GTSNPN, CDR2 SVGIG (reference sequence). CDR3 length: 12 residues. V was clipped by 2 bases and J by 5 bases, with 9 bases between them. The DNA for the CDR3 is TGTGCCTGGAGTTCAGGGGGGGAGACCCAGTACTTC. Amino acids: CAWSSGGETQYF.

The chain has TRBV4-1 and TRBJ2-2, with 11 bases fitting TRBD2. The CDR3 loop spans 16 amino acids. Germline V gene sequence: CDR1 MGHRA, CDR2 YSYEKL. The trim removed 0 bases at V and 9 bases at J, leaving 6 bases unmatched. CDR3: CASSQDGSGGARELFF. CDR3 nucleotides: TGCGCCAGCAGCCAAGACGGTAGCGGGGGGGCCCGGGAGCTGTTTTTT.